Listed here are 28 T cell receptor beta chains from one sample, sequenced in a study of identical twins' blood T cells (dated by TCRdb to 2012 to 2015). The receptor library was made with 5' RACE. These reads were obtained on an Illumina Genome Analyzer IIx. TCRdb trimmed the raw reads at Q25, called clones with MiXCR and kept productive beta chains. Entries are consolidated by CDR3 protein sequence, retaining the most common genes and DNA. The sample table contains roughly 340,000 distinct CDR3 sequences; only one count was recorded for over 25% of them. Approximately 6.6% of the sample goes to the ten largest clones. The sample taken for sequencing was PBMCs. The receptors were gathered from a woman between 18 and 55 years old in good health.

This chain links TRBV19 with TRBJ2-2, with D maybe TRBD2 (5 bases). V lost 7 bases and J 1 base, leaving 13 bases between the germline ends. Germline assignment: CDR1 LNHDA and CDR2 SQIVND (reference sequence). The CDR3 runs 15 residues. CDR3 region: CASKWERMNTGELFF. CDR3 coding DNA: TGTGCCAGTAAATGGGAGCGGATGAACACCGGGGAGCTGTTTTTT.

The CDR3 DNA sequence: TGTGCCAGCTCACGCCATACAAGGAGCACTGAAGCTTTCTTT. It codes for CASSRHTRSTEAFF. The chain uses TRBV18 and TRBJ1-1; D is undetermined. From germline, CDR1 is KGHSH and CDR2 LQKENI. This CDR3 has 14 residues. V lost 4 bases to trimming and J lost 4 bases, with 13 bases between them.

This chain uses TRBV11-2 with TRBJ2-1; no clear D. Germline CDR1 is SGHAT and CDR2 is FQNNGV. This CDR3 is 11 amino acids long. V shed 7 bases and J shed 8 bases, with 9 bases lying between them. The CDR3 sequence: CASTFRDEQFF. DNA of the CDR3: TGTGCCAGCACCTTTCGTGATGAGCAGTTCTTC.

The CDR3 coding sequence is TGTGCCAGCAGCCTACTAGCGGGGACCAACACAGATACGCAGTATTTT. Translated: CASSLLAGTNTDTQYF. V is TRBV3-1 and J is TRBJ2-3, with TRBD2 identical over 10 bases. CDR1 and CDR2 from the germline V gene are LGHDT and YNNKEL (reference sequence). This CDR3 spans 16 amino acids. With V trimmed by 4 bases and J by 2 bases, 6 bases remained unmatched.

This clonotype has more than one count but fewer than ten. The chain links TRBV11-1 to TRBJ2-7, with a weak D call TRBD1 (5 bases). The CDR3 totals 14 residues. V was trimmed by 0 bases and J by 4 bases, leaving 10 bases between them. CDR1 and CDR2 (germline): SGHAT, FQDESV (reference sequence). The CDR3 sequence: CASSLAPRTYEQYF. CDR3 coding DNA: TGTGCCAGCAGCTTAGCCCCCCGGACATACGAGCAGTACTTC.

V is TRBV9 and J is TRBJ2-7; 8 bases fit TRBD1. Germline V gene lookup returns CDR1 SGDLS and CDR2 YYNGEE. V shed 0 bases and J 2 bases; nucleotides not matched to a gene: 7. The CDR3 has 16 residues. CDR3 protein: CASSVEGTGYAYEQYF. For the CDR3, the DNA is TGTGCCAGCAGCGTAGAAGGGACAGGCTATGCCTACGAGCAGTACTTC.

The chain couples TRBV29-1 to TRBJ2-1; a weak D match, TRBD1 (6 bases). Germline-derived CDR1 and CDR2 are SQVTM and ANQGSEA. The CDR3 runs 14 residues. Trimming removed 3 bases at V and 5 bases at J, with 14 bases between. Here the CDR3 reads CSVDTGHTNNEQFF. The CDR3 bases are TGCAGCGTTGACACGGGACATACAAACAATGAGCAGTTCTTC.

The J gene is TRBJ2-2, the V gene TRBV29-1; the D is unclear. V lost 7 bases, J lost 5 bases, and 11 bases lay in between. The CDR3 totals 12 residues. The germline gives CDR1 SQVTM, CDR2 ANQGSEA. As DNA, the CDR3 is TGCAGCGCCGCCGGCTCAACCGGGGAGCTGTTTTTT. Its protein product is CSAAGSTGELFF.

This clonotype occurred many times. The chain carries TRBV6-6 and TRBJ2-7; D may be TRBD1 (6 bases). The CDR3 is 12 residues long. V was clipped by 7 bases and J by 6 bases, with 13 bases between them. Germline loops: CDR1 MNHNY, CDR2 SVGAGI (reference sequence). The CDR3 DNA follows: TGTGCCAGCAACAACAGGGTCGGCGAGCAGTACTTC. This codes for CASNNRVGEQYF.

Concerning this clonotype: Relative to the germline gene, one junction end is altered; a read error may explain this. This chain connects TRBV29-1 to TRBJ1-2; D gene ambiguous. This CDR3 has 11 residues. Germline V gene sequence: CDR1 SQVTM, CDR2 ANQGSEA. CDR3 sequence reads: CSVEGRNGYIF. The CDR3 nucleotides read TGCAGCGTTGAAGGCAGGAATGGCTACATCTTC. Looking up the rest from reference TRBV29-1 and TRBJ1-2 gives the full variable domain: SAVISQKPSRDICQRGTSLTIQCQVDSQVTMMFWYRQQPGQSLTLIATANQGSEATYESGFVIDKFPISRPNLTFSTLTVSNMSPEDSSIYLCSVEGRNGYIFGSGTRLTVV.

This clonotype turned up a few times. CDR3 in DNA: TGTGCCAGCAGTTACGGGGAAAGCCGGATCCCCTATGGCTACACCTTC. Translating gives CASSYGESRIPYGYTF. This chain joins TRBV6-5 and TRBJ1-2; no clear D. Trimming cost V 2 bases and J 4 bases, with 17 bases left between them. Germline CDR1 is MNHEY and CDR2 is SVGAGI. This CDR3 spans 16 amino acids.

J is TRBJ2-1 and V is TRBV5-4; tentative D call: TRBD1 (5 bases). The V gene's germline CDR1 is SGHNT and CDR2 YYREEE (reference sequence). The CDR3 contains 14 residues. V lost 5 bases and J lost 1, with 10 bases in between. Written as DNA, the CDR3 is TGTGCCAGCAGTGGGGCCAGTTCCTACAATGAGCAGTTCTTC. It yields the protein CASSGASSYNEQFF. The full variable domain, with the rest looked up from reference TRBV5-4 and TRBJ2-1, is ETGVTQSPTHLIKTRGQQVTLRCSSQSGHNTVSWYQQALGQGPQFIFQYYREEENGRGNFPPRFSGLQFPNYSSELNVNALELDDSALYLCASSGASSYNEQFFGPGTRLTVL.

On this clonotype itself: Being one base from a much bigger clone, this may be a read error. The CDR3 is CASSLDKGDTDTQYF. In nucleotides, the CDR3 is TGCGCCAGCAGCTTGGACAAGGGAGACACAGATACGCAGTATTTT. V and J are TRBV5-1 and TRBJ2-3; TRBD2 is a possible D gene (5 bases). The V gene's germline CDR1 is SGHRS and CDR2 YFSETQ. Trimming took off 0 bases at V and 2 bases at J, with 10 bases between the two ends. This CDR3 comprises 15 residues.

This chain links TRBV27 with TRBJ2-1; D not certain. The V gene lost 7 bases and the J gene lost 5 bases, with 15 bases spanning the gap. This CDR3 is 14 amino acids long. Germline-derived CDR1 and CDR2 are MNHEY and SMNVEV (reference sequence). CDR3 amino acids: CASKRIELHNEQFF. The DNA for the CDR3 is TGTGCCAGCAAGAGGATAGAGCTGCACAATGAGCAGTTCTTC.

The genes are TRBV20-1 and TRBJ2-7, with D maybe TRBD2 (6 bases). Germline CDR1 DFQATT, CDR2 SNEGSKA (reference sequence). The CDR3 has 11 amino acids. V lost 4 bases, J lost 5 bases, and 9 bases lay in between. The DNA for the CDR3 is TGCAGTGCTACGACTAGGAACGAGCAGTACTTC. This translates into CSATTRNEQYF.

J is TRBJ2-3 and V is TRBV5-4; 9 bases match TRBD1. V was clipped by 3 bases and J by 5 bases; unmatched bases: 16. Per germline, CDR1 SGHNT and CDR2 YYREEE (reference sequence). The CDR3 spans 18 residues. CDR3 in DNA: TGTGCCAGCAGCTGGGGCGTAAGGGACAGGGATAAGGTAGATACGCAGTATTTT. Translated: CASSWGVRDRDKVDTQYF.

The rearrangement joins TRBV7-9 to TRBJ1-1; D gene uncertain. The CDR3 runs to 11 residues. Germline V gives CDR1 SEHNR, CDR2 FQNEAQ (reference sequence). V was cut by 7 bases and J by 5 bases, with 8 bases left in between. The CDR3 region is CASTEETEAFF. CDR3 nucleotide sequence: TGTGCCAGCACAGAGGAGACTGAAGCTTTCTTT.

This clonotype has only a few counts. The genes are TRBV11-2 and TRBJ2-2; D possibly uses TRBD1 or TRBD2 (5 bases each). Germline CDR1 is SGHAT and CDR2 is FQNNGV. CDR3 length: 17 amino acids. Trimming cost V 1 base and J 3 bases, with 15 bases left between them. CDR3 sequence: CASSLGGWTRHTGELFF. In DNA, the CDR3 is TGTGCCAGCAGCTTAGGGGGGTGGACACGACACACCGGGGAGCTGTTTTTT.

J is TRBJ2-7 and V is TRBV13; no clear D. The CDR3 contains 13 residues. V gave up 0 bases and J gave up 0 bases, with 3 bases separating them. The germline V gene has CDR1 PRHDT and CDR2 FYEKMQ (reference sequence). The CDR3 region is CASSLGASYEQYF. The CDR3 bases are TGTGCCAGCAGCTTAGGGGCCTCCTACGAGCAGTACTTC.

The chain combines TRBV12-3 or TRBV12-4 with TRBJ1-1, with no clear D. The CDR3 has 13 residues. V was cut by 6 bases and J by 4 bases, with 12 bases left in between. The CDR3 sequence: CASRGREGTEAFF. CDR3 DNA sequence: TGTGCCAGCAGGGGAAGGGAAGGCACTGAAGCTTTCTTT.

The genes are TRBV7-9 and TRBJ1-5; 7 bases align to TRBD1. Germline assignment: CDR1 SEHNR and CDR2 FQNEAQ (reference sequence). The trim removed 5 bases at V and 7 bases at J, leaving 11 bases unmatched. CDR3 size: 15 residues. The CDR3: CASSAAGTALQPQHF. The CDR3 DNA sequence: TGTGCCAGCAGCGCCGCGGGGACAGCCCTCCAGCCCCAGCATTTT.

This clonotype was observed a few times. V gene TRBV6-1 combines with J gene TRBJ1-1, with a tentative D call TRBD1 (5 bases). CDR3 length: 12 amino acids. Germline CDR1 reads MNHNS; CDR2 reads SASEGT. V was trimmed by 6 bases and J by 7 bases, leaving 12 bases between them. The CDR3: CASSSDRIEAFF. CDR3 DNA: TGTGCCAGCAGCTCCGACAGAATTGAAGCTTTCTTT.

V is TRBV20-1 and J is TRBJ2-1; 12 bases fit TRBD2. V shed 0 bases, J shed 4 bases, and the junction held 4 bases outside the gene matches. Germline lookup yields CDR1 DFQATT and CDR2 SNEGSKA (reference sequence). The CDR3 contains 16 residues. CDR3 sequence: CSARDPLAGGYNEQFF. The CDR3 region has the DNA TGCAGTGCTAGAGACCCGCTAGCGGGGGGGTACAATGAGCAGTTCTTC.

The chain carries TRBV5-1 and TRBJ1-6; D is undetermined. The V end was cut by 0 bases, the J end by 11 bases, with 18 bases between. CDR1 SGHRS and CDR2 YFSETQ come from the germline V gene. There are 16 residues in the CDR3. The CDR3 loop is CASSLVPVFYWTPLHF. DNA for the CDR3: TGCGCCAGCAGCTTGGTACCTGTTTTTTATTGGACACCCCTCCACTTT.

CDR3 in amino acids: CSAPGRHTEAFF. DNA of the CDR3: TGCAGTGCCCCGGGCCGACACACTGAAGCTTTCTTT. The rearrangement joins TRBV20-1 to TRBJ1-1; D unclear. Trimming cost V 6 bases and J 3 bases, with 11 bases left between them. The CDR3 runs 12 residues. Germline V CDR1 and CDR2: DFQATT, SNEGSKA (reference sequence).

The chain is built from TRBV12-3 or TRBV12-4 and TRBJ1-5; no firm D call. V lost 3 bases and J 7 bases, leaving 13 bases between the germline ends. The CDR3 consists of 14 residues. DNA of the CDR3: TGTGCCAGCAGTTTGCGGAGAGGAGAACAGCCCCAGCATTTT. Its protein product is CASSLRRGEQPQHF.

This chain uses TRBV6-4 with TRBJ1-2; no definite D call. CDR1 and CDR2 from the germline V gene are MRHNA and SNTAGT. The CDR3 spans 13 residues. V was pared by 0 bases and J by 11 bases, with 13 bases between. The CDR3 DNA follows: TGTGCCAGCAGTGACTCGGGCAGTTCCAATTACACCTTC. This translates into CASSDSGSSNYTF.

This clonotype came up a few times. V usage is TRBV7-9 and J usage is TRBJ1-1; 7 bases match TRBD1. Germline assignment: CDR1 SEHNR and CDR2 FQNEAQ (reference sequence). The CDR3 runs 15 residues. Losses at the gene ends were 1 base for V and 1 base for J; bases not matched to a gene: 3. The CDR3 DNA follows: TGTGCCAGCAGCTTAGAACAGGGGTGGAACACTGAAGCTTTCTTT. Its translation: CASSLEQGWNTEAFF.